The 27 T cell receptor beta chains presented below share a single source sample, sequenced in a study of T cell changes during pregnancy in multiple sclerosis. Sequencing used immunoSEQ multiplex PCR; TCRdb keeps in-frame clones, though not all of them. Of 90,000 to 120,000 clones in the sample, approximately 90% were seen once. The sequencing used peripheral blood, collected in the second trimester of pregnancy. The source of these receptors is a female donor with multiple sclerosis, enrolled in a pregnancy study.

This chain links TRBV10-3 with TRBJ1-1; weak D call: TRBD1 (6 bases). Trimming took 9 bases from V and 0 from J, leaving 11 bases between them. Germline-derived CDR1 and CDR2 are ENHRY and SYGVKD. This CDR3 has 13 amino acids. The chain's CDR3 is CAMTGDLNTEAFF. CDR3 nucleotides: TGTGCCATGACAGGCGACCTGAACACTGAAGCTTTCTTT.

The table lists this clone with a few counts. The CDR3 loop is CASSTPGFGYTF. DNA of the CDR3: TGTGCCAGTAGTACACCAGGTTTTGGCTACACCTTC. The V and J genes are TRBV19 and TRBJ1-2; D uncertain. This CDR3 region has 12 residues. CDR1 is LNHDA, CDR2 SQIVND, per germline (reference sequence). V gave up 4 bases and J gave up 7 bases, with 10 bases separating them. Full variable domain (remainder filled in from reference TRBV19 and TRBJ1-2): DGGITQSPKYLFRKEGQNVTLSCEQNLNHDAMYWYRQDPGQGLRLIYYSQIVNDFQKGDIAEGYSVSREKKESFPLTVTSAQKNPTAFYLCASSTPGFGYTFGSGTRLTVV.

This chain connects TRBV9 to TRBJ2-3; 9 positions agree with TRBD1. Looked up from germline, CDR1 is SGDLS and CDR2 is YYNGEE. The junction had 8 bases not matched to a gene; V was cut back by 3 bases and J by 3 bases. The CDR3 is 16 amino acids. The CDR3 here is CASSGGTGSETDTQYF. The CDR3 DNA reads TGTGCCAGCAGCGGAGGGACAGGGAGTGAGACAGATACGCAGTATTTT.

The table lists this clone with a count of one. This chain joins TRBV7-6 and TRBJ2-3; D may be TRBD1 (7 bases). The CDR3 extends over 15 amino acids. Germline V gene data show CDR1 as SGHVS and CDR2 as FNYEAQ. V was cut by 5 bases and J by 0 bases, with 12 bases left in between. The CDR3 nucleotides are TGTGCCAGCAGCCCAGGGGGGTCTAGCACAGATACGCAGTATTTT. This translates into CASSPGGSSTDTQYF.

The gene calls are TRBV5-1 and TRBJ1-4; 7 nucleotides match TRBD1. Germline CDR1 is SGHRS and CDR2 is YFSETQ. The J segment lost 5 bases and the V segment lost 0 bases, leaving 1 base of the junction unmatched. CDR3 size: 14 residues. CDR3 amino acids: CASSLEGANEKLFF. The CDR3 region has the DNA TGCGCCAGCAGCTTGGAGGGGGCGAATGAAAAACTGTTTTTT.

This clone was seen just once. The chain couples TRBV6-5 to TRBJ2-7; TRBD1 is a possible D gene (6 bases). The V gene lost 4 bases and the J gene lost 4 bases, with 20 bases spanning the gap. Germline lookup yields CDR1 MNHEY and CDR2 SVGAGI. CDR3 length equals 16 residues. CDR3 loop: CASSSNRGSELYEQYF. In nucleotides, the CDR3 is TGTGCCAGCAGTTCGAATAGGGGGTCAGAGCTGTACGAGCAGTACTTC.

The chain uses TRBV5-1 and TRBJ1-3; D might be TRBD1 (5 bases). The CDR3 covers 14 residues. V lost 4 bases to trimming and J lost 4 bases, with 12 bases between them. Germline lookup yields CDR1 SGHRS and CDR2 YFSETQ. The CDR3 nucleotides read TGCGCCAGCAGCCCCAGGGAATCCGGAAACACCATATATTTT. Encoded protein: CASSPRESGNTIYF. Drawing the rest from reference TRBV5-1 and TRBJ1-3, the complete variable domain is KAGVTQTPRYLIKTRGQQVTLSCSPISGHRSVSWYQQTPGQGLQFLFEYFSETQRNKGNFPGRFSGRQFSNSRSEMNVSTLELGDSALYLCASSPRESGNTIYFGEGSWLTVV.

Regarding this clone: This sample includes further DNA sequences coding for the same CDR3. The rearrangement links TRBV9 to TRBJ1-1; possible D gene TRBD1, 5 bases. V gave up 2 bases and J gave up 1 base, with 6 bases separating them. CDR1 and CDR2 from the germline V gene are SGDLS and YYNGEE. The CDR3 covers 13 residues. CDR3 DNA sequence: TGTGCCAGCAGCGTTACAGGGAACACTGAAGCTTTCTTT. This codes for CASSVTGNTEAFF.

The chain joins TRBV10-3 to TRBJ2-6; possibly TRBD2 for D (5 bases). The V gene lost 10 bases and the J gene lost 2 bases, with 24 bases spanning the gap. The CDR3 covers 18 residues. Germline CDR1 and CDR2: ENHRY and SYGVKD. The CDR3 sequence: CATDLDGPRGPGANVLTF. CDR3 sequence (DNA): TGTGCCACCGACCTAGACGGACCCCGAGGGCCTGGGGCCAACGTCCTGACTTTC.

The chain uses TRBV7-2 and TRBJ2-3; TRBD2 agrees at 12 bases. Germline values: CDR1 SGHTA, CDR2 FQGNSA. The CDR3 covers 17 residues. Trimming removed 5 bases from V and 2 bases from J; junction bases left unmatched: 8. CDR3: CASSLFLAGGNTDTQYF. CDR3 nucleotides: TGTGCCAGCAGCCTATTCCTAGCGGGGGGGAACACAGATACGCAGTATTTT.

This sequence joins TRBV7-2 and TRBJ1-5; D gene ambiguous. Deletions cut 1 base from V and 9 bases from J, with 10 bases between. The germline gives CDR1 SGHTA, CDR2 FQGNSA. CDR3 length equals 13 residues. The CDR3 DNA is TGTGCCAGCAGCTTAGGAGGCGAAGGGCCCCAGCATTTT. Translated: CASSLGGEGPQHF.

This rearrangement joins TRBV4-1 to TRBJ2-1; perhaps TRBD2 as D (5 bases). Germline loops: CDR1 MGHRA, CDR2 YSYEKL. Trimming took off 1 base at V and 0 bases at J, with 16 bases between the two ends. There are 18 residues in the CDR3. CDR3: CASSQGVIASHSYNEQFF. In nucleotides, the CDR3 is TGCGCCAGCAGCCAAGGGGTCATAGCGAGTCACTCCTACAATGAGCAGTTCTTC.

CDR3 protein: CASSLDGGGVTDTQYF. In DNA form, the CDR3 reads TGCGCCAGCAGCTTGGACGGCGGGGGGGTCACAGATACGCAGTATTTT. The V and J genes are TRBV5-1 and TRBJ2-3; 9 bases match TRBD2. V lost 0 bases, J lost 2 bases, and 4 bases stayed unmatched. Germline values: CDR1 SGHRS, CDR2 YFSETQ. This CDR3 region has 16 residues. Full variable domain (remainder filled in from reference TRBV5-1 and TRBJ2-3): KAGVTQTPRYLIKTRGQQVTLSCSPISGHRSVSWYQQTPGQGLQFLFEYFSETQRNKGNFPGRFSGRQFSNSRSEMNVSTLELGDSALYLCASSLDGGGVTDTQYFGPGTRLTVL.

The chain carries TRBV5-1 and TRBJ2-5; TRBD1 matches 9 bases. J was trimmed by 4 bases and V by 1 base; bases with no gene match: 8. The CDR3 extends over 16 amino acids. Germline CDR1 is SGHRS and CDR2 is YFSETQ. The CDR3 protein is CASSLPGGTGRETQYF. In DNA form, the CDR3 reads TGCGCCAGCAGCTTGCCCGGAGGGACAGGGCGAGAGACCCAGTACTTC.

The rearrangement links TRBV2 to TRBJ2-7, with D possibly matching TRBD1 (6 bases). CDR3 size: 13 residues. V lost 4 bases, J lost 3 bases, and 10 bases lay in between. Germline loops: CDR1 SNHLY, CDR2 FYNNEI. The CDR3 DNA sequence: TGTGCCAGCAGTGTCAACAGGGACTACGAGCAGTACTTC. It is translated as CASSVNRDYEQYF. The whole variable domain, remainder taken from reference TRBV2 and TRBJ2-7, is EPEVTQTPSHQVTQMGQEVILRCVPISNHLYFYWYRQILGQKVEFLVSFYNNEISEKSEIFDDQFSVERPDGSNFTLKIRSTKLEDSAMYFCASSVNRDYEQYFGPGTRLTVT.

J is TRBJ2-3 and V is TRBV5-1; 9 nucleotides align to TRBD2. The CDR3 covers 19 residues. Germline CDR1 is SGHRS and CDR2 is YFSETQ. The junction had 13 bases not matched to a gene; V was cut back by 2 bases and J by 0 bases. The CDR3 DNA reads TGCGCCAGCAGCTTCGGACTAGCGAGGGGTATACCTAGCACAGATACGCAGTATTTT. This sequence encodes CASSFGLARGIPSTDTQYF.

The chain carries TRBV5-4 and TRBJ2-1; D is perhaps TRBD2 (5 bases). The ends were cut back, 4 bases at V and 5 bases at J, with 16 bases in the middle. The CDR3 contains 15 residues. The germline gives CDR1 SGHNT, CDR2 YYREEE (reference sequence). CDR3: CASSLDAGPDNEQFF. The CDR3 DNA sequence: TGTGCCAGCAGCCTGGATGCGGGCCCGGACAATGAGCAGTTCTTC.

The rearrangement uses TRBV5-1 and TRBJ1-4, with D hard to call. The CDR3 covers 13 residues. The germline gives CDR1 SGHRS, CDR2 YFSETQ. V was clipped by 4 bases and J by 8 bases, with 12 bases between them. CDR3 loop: CASSRGGGEKLFF. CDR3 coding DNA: TGCGCCAGCAGCCGGGGTGGAGGGGAAAAACTGTTTTTT.

This CDR3 reads CASSLQALSVDTQYF. As DNA, the CDR3 is TGCGCCAGCAGCCTCCAGGCCCTATCGGTGGATACGCAGTATTTT. This sequence joins TRBV4-1 and TRBJ2-3; D is uncertain. This CDR3 contains 15 residues. Germline CDR1 and CDR2: MGHRA and YSYEKL. V was shortened by 4 bases and J by 6 bases, with 17 bases between the two germline ends.

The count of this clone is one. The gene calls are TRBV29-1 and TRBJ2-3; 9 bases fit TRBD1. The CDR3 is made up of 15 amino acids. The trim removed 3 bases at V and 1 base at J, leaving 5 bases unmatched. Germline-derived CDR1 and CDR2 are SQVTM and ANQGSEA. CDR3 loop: CSVDFRDRGTDTQYF. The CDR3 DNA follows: TGCAGCGTTGACTTCCGGGACAGGGGCACAGATACGCAGTATTTT.

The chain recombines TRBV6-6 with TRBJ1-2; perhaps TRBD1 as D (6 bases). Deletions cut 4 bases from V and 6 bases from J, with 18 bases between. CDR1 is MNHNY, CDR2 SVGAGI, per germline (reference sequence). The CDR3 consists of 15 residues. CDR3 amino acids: CASSSDRPKLHGYTF. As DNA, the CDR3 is TGTGCCAGCAGTTCAGACAGGCCAAAATTGCATGGCTACACCTTC.

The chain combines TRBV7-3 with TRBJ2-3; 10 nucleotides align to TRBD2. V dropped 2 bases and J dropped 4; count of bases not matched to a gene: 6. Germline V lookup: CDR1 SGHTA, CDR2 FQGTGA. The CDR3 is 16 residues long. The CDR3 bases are TGTGCCAGCAGCTTATTGGCTAGCGGGAGCCCAGATACGCAGTATTTT. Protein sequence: CASSLLASGSPDTQYF.

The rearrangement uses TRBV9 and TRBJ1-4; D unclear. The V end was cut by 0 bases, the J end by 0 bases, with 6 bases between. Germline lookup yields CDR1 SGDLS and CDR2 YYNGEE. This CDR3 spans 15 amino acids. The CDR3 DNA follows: TGTGCCAGCAGCGTAGATCAGTCAACTAATGAAAAACTGTTTTTT. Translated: CASSVDQSTNEKLFF.

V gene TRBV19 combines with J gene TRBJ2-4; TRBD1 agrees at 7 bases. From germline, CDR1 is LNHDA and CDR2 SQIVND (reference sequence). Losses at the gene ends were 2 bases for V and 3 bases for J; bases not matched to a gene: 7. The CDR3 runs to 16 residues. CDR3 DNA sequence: TGTGCCAGTAGTATAAGGCAGGGGGTGAGCAAAAACATTCAGTACTTC. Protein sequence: CASSIRQGVSKNIQYF. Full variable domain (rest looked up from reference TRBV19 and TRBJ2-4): DGGITQSPKYLFRKEGQNVTLSCEQNLNHDAMYWYRQDPGQGLRLIYYSQIVNDFQKGDIAEGYSVSREKKESFPLTVTSAQKNPTAFYLCASSIRQGVSKNIQYFGAGTRLSVL.

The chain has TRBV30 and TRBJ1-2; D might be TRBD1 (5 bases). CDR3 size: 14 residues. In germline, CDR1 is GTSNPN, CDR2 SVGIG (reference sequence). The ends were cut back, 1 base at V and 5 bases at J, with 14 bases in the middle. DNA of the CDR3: TGTGCCTGGAGTGACCAGGGTGGAGGGTATGGCTACACCTTC. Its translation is CAWSDQGGGYGYTF.

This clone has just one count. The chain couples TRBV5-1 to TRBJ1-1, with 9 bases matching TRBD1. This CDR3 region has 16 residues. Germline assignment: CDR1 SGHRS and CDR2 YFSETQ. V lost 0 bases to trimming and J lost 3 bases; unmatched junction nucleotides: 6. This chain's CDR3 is CASSLGQGVWYTEAFF. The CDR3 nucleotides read TGCGCCAGCAGCTTGGGACAGGGGGTATGGTACACTGAAGCTTTCTTT. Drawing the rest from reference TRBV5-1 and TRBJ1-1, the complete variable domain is KAGVTQTPRYLIKTRGQQVTLSCSPISGHRSVSWYQQTPGQGLQFLFEYFSETQRNKGNFPGRFSGRQFSNSRSEMNVSTLELGDSALYLCASSLGQGVWYTEAFFGQGTRLTVV.

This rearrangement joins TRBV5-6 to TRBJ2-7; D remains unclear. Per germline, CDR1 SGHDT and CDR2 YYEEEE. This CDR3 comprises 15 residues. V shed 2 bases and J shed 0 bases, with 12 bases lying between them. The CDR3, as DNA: TGTGCCAGCAGCTTAGTGATCGACAACTCCTACGAGCAGTACTTC. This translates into CASSLVIDNSYEQYF.